A single TCR beta chain is shown here with its context. What it recognizes is unknown. This could be a read error, since a much larger clone is one nucleotide away. The sample originates from a study of tumor and adjacent non-tumor tissue in lung cancer. The library came from three nested PCR rounds adapted from ARM-PCR protocols. A single record per CDR3 protein comes from TCRdb applying MiXCR to the multiplex PCR reads. The sample yields tens of thousands of distinct CDR3 sequences, 67% seen once. This sample's RNA came from whole unsorted tissue. CDR1 is MNHEY, CDR2 SVGAGI, per germline. This CDR3 comprises 15 residues. Study-wide results and caveats: In normal lung, the top 100 clones were significantly more dominant than in tumor. Shorter survival was associated with higher TCR diversity in tumors. Significantly higher TCR diversity was found in tumor than normal lung.

The receptor was derived from a man aged 60 to 75 with non-small cell lung cancer. The source material was lung tumor tissue. V usage is TRBV6-5 and J usage is TRBJ1-6, with 8 bases aligning to TRBD1. The chain's CDR3 is CASSPRTGLNSPPHF. The CDR3 DNA reads as TGTGCCAGCAGTCCCCGGACAGGGTTGAATTCACCCCCCCACTTT.